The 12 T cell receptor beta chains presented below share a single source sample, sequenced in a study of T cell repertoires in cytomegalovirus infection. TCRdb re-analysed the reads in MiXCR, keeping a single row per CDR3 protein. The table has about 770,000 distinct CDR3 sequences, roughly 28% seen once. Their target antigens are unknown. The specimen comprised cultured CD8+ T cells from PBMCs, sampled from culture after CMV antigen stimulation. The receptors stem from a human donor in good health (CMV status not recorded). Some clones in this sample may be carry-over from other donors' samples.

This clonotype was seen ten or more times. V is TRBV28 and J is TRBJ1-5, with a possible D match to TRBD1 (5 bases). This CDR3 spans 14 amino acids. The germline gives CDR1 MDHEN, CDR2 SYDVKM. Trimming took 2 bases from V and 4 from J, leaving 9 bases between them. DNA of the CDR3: TGTGCCAGCAGTTTAGCCAGGGAAAATCAGCCCCAGCATTTT. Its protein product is CASSLARENQPQHF.

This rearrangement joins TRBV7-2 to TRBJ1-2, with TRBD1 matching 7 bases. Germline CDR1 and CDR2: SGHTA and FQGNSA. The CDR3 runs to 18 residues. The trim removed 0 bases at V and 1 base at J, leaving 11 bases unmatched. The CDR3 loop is CASSLASGGGPDNYGYTF. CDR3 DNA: TGTGCCAGCAGCTTAGCATCAGGGGGAGGCCCTGATAACTATGGCTACACCTTC.

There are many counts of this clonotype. The CDR3 nucleotides read TGTGCCAGCAGCGCGACAGGGTTGGGAGGCTACACCTTC. This sequence encodes CASSATGLGGYTF. V gene TRBV7-2 combines with J gene TRBJ1-2; 7 positions match TRBD1. With V trimmed by 5 bases and J by 8 bases, 8 bases remained unmatched. Germline V gene data show CDR1 as SGHTA and CDR2 as FQGNSA. CDR3 length: 13 amino acids.

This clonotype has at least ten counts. The CDR3 spells CASSPEEWRDGNQPQHF. CDR3 nucleotides: TGTGCCAGCAGCCCAGAGGAGTGGAGGGATGGCAATCAGCCCCAGCATTTT. The chain combines TRBV7-9 with TRBJ1-5; D not resolved. Per germline, CDR1 SEHNR and CDR2 FQNEAQ (reference sequence). The CDR3 contains 17 residues. V was trimmed by 5 bases and J by 2 bases, leaving 19 bases between them.

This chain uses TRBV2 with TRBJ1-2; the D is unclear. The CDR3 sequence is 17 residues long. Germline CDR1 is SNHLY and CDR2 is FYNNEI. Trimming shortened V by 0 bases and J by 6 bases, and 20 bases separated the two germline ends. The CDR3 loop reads CASSEAPYPVNVHGYTF. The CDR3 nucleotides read TGTGCCAGCAGTGAAGCCCCCTATCCTGTGAACGTGCATGGCTACACCTTC.

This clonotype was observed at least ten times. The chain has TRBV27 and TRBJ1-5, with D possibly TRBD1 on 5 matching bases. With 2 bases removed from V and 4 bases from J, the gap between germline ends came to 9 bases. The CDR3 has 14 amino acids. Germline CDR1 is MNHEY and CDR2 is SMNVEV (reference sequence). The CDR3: CASSLPGRNQPQHF. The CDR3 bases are TGTGCCAGCAGTTTACCGGGACGGAATCAGCCCCAGCATTTT.

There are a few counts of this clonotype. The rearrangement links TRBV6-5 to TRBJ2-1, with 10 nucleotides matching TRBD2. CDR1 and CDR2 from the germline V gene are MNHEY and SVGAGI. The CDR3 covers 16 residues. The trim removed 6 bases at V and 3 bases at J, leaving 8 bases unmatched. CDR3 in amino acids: CASSHLAGGNYNEQFF. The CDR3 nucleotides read TGTGCCAGCAGCCACTTAGCGGGGGGCAACTACAATGAGCAGTTCTTC.

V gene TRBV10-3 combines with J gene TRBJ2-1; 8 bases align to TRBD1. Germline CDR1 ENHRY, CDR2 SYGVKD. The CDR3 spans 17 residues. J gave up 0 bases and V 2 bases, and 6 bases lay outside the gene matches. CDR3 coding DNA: TGTGCCATCAGTGAGGGACAGGGCACGGCCTCCTACAATGAGCAGTTCTTC. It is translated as CAISEGQGTASYNEQFF.

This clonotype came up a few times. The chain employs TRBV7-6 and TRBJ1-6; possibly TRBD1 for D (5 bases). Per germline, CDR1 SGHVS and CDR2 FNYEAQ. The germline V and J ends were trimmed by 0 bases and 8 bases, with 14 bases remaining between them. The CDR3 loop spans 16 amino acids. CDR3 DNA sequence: TGTGCCAGCAGCTTAGCCTCCGGGACGTACGATTCACCCCTCCACTTT. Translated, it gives CASSLASGTYDSPLHF. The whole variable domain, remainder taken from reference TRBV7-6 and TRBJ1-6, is GAGVSQSPRYKVTKRGQDVALRCDPISGHVSLYWYRQALGQGPEFLTYFNYEAQQDKSGLPNDRFSAERPEGSISTLTIQRTEQRDSAMYRCASSLASGTYDSPLHFGNGTRLTVT.

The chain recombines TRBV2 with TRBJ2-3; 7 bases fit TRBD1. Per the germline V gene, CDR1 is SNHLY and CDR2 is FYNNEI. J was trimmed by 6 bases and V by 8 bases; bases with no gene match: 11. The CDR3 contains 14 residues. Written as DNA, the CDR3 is TGTGCCAGCTCAGGGGACAGAGAAATGGATACGCAGTATTTT. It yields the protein CASSGDREMDTQYF.

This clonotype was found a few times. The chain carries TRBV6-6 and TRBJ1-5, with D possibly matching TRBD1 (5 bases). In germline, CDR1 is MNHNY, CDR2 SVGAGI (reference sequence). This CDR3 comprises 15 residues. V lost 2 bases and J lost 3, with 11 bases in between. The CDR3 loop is CASSYVGQDNQPQHF. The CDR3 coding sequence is TGTGCCAGCAGTTACGTAGGACAAGACAATCAGCCCCAGCATTTT.

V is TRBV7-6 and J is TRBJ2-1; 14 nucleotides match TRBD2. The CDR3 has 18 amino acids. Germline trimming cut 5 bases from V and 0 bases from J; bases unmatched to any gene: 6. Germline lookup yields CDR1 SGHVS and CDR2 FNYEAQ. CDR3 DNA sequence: TGTGCCAGCAGCCCGGGACTAGCGGGGGAACCCTCCTACAATGAGCAGTTCTTC. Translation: CASSPGLAGEPSYNEQFF.